This is a list of T cell receptor beta chains from one sample in a study of CD8 T cells in ankylosing spondylitis. A single record per CDR3 protein comes from TCRdb applying MiXCR to the 5' RACE reads. Among 700,000 to 850,000 distinct CDR3 sequences, 12% were seen once, and the ten largest hold about 0.49%. Sequenced material: blood, either unsorted or a sorted T cell fraction (not recorded which). These receptors originate from a male donor with ankylosing spondylitis. Both conserved end residues are part of each CDR3.

V	J	CDR3
TRBV20-1	TRBJ1-6	CSATPGSDLSPLHF
TRBV6-5	TRBJ2-7	CASSYSPGLFEQYF
TRBV7-2	TRBJ1-5	CASSLDPYQPQHF
TRBV6-5	TRBJ2-1	CASSYGLAGVYNEQFF
TRBV18	TRBJ2-5	CASSPVFGSAETQYF
TRBV27	TRBJ1-1	CASRGVRQGERGPEAFF
TRBV6-1	TRBJ2-3	CASSREFTSTDTQYF
TRBV24-1	TRBJ2-1	CATSGTGTYNEQFF
TRBV5-8	TRBJ1-1	CASTRGIGGEAFF
TRBV6-2/TRBV6-3	TRBJ2-7	CASNGRGYTTYEQYF
TRBV14	TRBJ2-1	CASSQASPNQFF
TRBV7-2	TRBJ2-7	CASSRGGSKGYEQYF
TRBV20-1	TRBJ2-3	CSAPGTTITDTQYF
TRBV7-2	TRBJ2-1	CASSAQNRPWDYNEQFF
TRBV12-3/TRBV12-4	TRBJ1-5	CASRREPPGQPQHF
TRBV4-3	TRBJ2-1	CASSLGRPGEQFF
TRBV19	TRBJ1-5	CASSVYSANQPQHF
TRBV4-3	TRBJ1-2	CASSQEWGLDGYTF
TRBV10-3	TRBJ2-3	CAISESRDYGLYF
TRBV25-1	TRBJ2-5	CASSRSRTDETQYF
TRBV6-1	TRBJ2-7	CASSRGQVPYEQYF
TRBV5-1	TRBJ2-1	CASRFEAGGFYNEQFF
TRBV6-5	TRBJ2-1	CASSSRPWNEQFF
TRBV30	TRBJ2-3	CAWSVDGDTQYF
TRBV7-9	TRBJ1-1	CASSLGTRSNTEAFF
TRBV20-1	TRBJ2-6	CSAAPFSGANVLTF
TRBV20-1	TRBJ2-1	CSAPRTGENEQFF
TRBV29-1	TRBJ1-2	CSALHREGYTF
TRBV7-2	TRBJ1-1	CASGLESGTEAFF
TRBV12-3/TRBV12-4	TRBJ1-5	CASNENGGNQPQHF
TRBV4-3	TRBJ2-5	CASSQFESGAGNMETQYF
TRBV19	TRBJ2-1	CASSISSASGRPYNEQFF
TRBV2	TRBJ2-5	CAASGSGRTETQYF
TRBV10-2	TRBJ2-1	CASSGISWDEQFF
TRBV20-1	TRBJ2-4	CSAVGPWGLAKNIQYF